The rows below give T cell receptor beta chains drawn from one sample of a study of blood T cell repertoires in COVID-19. This table comes from immunoSEQ multiplex PCR, and its TCRdb copy is limited to in-frame clones, with some not included. The sample records 100,000 to 110,000 clones, roughly 87% being singletons. Sequenced material: peripheral blood. The receptor set was obtained from a man younger than 40 in a cohort sampled during active COVID-19. CDR3s include the opening cysteine and the closing phenylalanine or tryptophan. The order of the fields is clone size, D gene, J gene, CDR3 length, V gene, CDR3 protein, CDR3 DNA. The D gene is left open where the match is weak. Some rows have no size entry. The others give once, few or many, or a class for an expanded clone.

- TRBD1 TRBJ1-1 13 TRBV19 CASRGQGGTEAFF TGTGCCAGTAGAGGACAGGGAGGGACTGAAGCTTTCTTT
- TRBD1 TRBJ2-2 15 TRBV7-9 CASNPGQGNTGELFF TGTGCCAGCAACCCAGGACAGGGGAACACCGGGGAGCTGTTTTTT
once TRBD2 TRBJ2-5 14 TRBV7-9 CASSEGLDKETQYF TGTGCCAGCAGCGAGGGACTAGATAAAGAGACCCAGTACTTC
- - TRBJ2-3 15 TRBV18 CASSPPGGSTDTQYF TGTGCCAGCTCACCACCGGGGGGAAGCACAGATACGCAGTATTTT
few - TRBJ2-1 14 TRBV7-8 CASSGPGKHNEQFF TGTGCCAGCAGCGGCCCCGGGAAACACAATGAGCAGTTCTTC
- TRBD2 TRBJ2-4 15 TRBV28 CAAQGLPLAKNIQYF TGTGCAGCGCAGGGACTACCCCTAGCCAAAAACATTCAGTACTTC
once TRBD1 TRBJ1-2 14 TRBV5-1 CASSLTGDHYGYTF TGCGCCAGCAGCTTGACAGGGGATCACTATGGCTACACCTTC
- - TRBJ1-4 15 TRBV5-1 CASSPGGAGNEKLFF TGCGCCAGCAGCCCCGGGGGGGCCGGTAATGAAAAACTGTTTTTT
- - TRBJ1-4 15 TRBV28 CASSLWGTKDEKLFF TGTGCCAGCAGTTTATGGGGGACAAAGGACGAAAAACTGTTTTTT
- - TRBJ2-1 19 TRBV19 CASSLTPGSPRGSYNEQFF TGTGCCAGTAGCCTAACCCCGGGATCCCCGAGAGGTTCCTACAATGAGCAGTTCTTC
- - TRBJ2-2 15 TRBV5-1 CASSLAGARSGELFF TGCGCCAGCAGCTTGGCAGGGGCACGGTCCGGGGAGCTGTTTTTT
- TRBD2 TRBJ2-7 16 TRBV27 CASSFSAGENSYEQYF TGTGCCAGCAGTTTCTCAGCGGGGGAAAACTCCTACGAGCAGTACTTC
- - TRBJ2-7 13 TRBV24-1 CATSGGQAYEQYF TGTGCCACCAGTGGAGGCCAAGCCTACGAGCAGTACTTC
- - TRBJ1-1 13 TRBV9 CASSGGPGTEAFF TGTGCCAGCAGCGGCGGTCCCGGCACTGAAGCTTTCTTT
- TRBD1 TRBJ2-7 18 TRBV6-2/TRBV6-3 CASSQPRDSPRVLYEQYF TGTGCCAGCAGCCAGCCCCGGGACAGTCCCCGGGTATTGTACGAGCAGTACTTC
- TRBD1 TRBJ1-2 14 TRBV27 CASGRQGASYGYTF TGTGCCAGCGGCCGACAGGGGGCGAGCTATGGCTACACCTTC
- - TRBJ1-5 12 TRBV30 CAWSVSEWPQHF TGTGCCTGGAGTGTATCCGAGTGGCCCCAGCATTTT
- - TRBJ1-2 13 TRBV15 CATSTGTNYGYTF TGTGCCACCAGCACAGGAACAAACTATGGCTACACCTTC
- TRBD2 TRBJ2-1 19 TRBV6-1 CASSGPNSGYQPSYNEQFF TGTGCCAGCAGTGGACCTAATAGCGGGTACCAACCGTCCTACAATGAGCAGTTCTTC
- - TRBJ1-1 16 TRBV7-2 CASSPAGTGLNTEAFF TGTGCCAGCAGCCCCGCAGGAACAGGACTGAACACTGAAGCTTTCTTT
once TRBD1 TRBJ1-1 16 TRBV9 CASSVTGVSVNTEAFF TGTGCCAGCAGCGTGACAGGGGTCTCCGTGAACACTGAAGCTTTCTTT
- - TRBJ1-1 14 TRBV6-2/TRBV6-3 CASSYPDTRPEAFF TGTGCCAGCAGTTACCCTGACACCCGACCCGAAGCTTTCTTT
- TRBD1 TRBJ1-2 15 TRBV7-6 CASSLKGAQNQGYTF TGTGCCAGCAGCTTAAAGGGGGCGCAGAATCAGGGCTACACCTTC
- TRBD2 TRBJ2-4 18 TRBV5-1 CASSLEAGGDLGKNIQYF TGCGCCAGCAGCTTGGAAGCGGGGGGCGACCTAGGGAAAAACATTCAGTACTTC
- TRBD2 TRBJ2-1 15 TRBV7-7 CASSPSGGAVYEQFF TGTGCCAGCAGTCCGAGCGGGGGGGCCGTCTATGAGCAGTTCTTC
- - TRBJ1-3 15 TRBV9 CASSRDNDSGNTIYF TGTGCCAGCAGCAGGGACAATGACTCTGGAAACACCATATATTTT
- TRBD1 TRBJ1-2 15 TRBV27 CASSPRGQGNYGYTF TGTGCCAGCAGTCCCCGGGGACAGGGAAACTATGGCTACACCTTC
- TRBD2 TRBJ2-3 15 TRBV27 CASSPLAGGTDTQYF TGTGCCAGCAGTCCTCTAGCGGGAGGCACAGATACGCAGTATTTT
- - TRBJ2-7 15 TRBV6-2/TRBV6-3 CASSRPGSFSYEQYF TGTGCCAGCAGCCGCCCGGGATCATTCTCCTACGAGCAGTACTTC
- - TRBJ2-3 13 TRBV9 CASSVAVTDTQYF TGTGCCAGCAGCGTAGCGGTCACAGATACGCAGTATTTT
few TRBD1 TRBJ1-1 16 TRBV5-4 CASSSQGAKVNTEAFF TGTGCCAGCAGCTCCCAGGGGGCTAAGGTGAACACTGAAGCTTTCTTT
- - TRBJ1-4 15 TRBV14 CASIIGPGRGEKLFF TGTGCCAGCATAATTGGACCGGGGAGGGGAGAAAAACTGTTTTTT
- TRBD1 TRBJ1-1 17 TRBV29-1 CSVRPGTGAELGWSAFF TGCAGCGTGAGACCAGGGACAGGGGCAGAATTGGGATGGTCAGCTTTCTTT
once - TRBJ1-1 15 TRBV6-1 CASSSGVRMNTEAFF TGTGCCAGCAGTTCAGGGGTTCGGATGAACACTGAAGCTTTCTTT
- TRBD1 TRBJ1-2 12 TRBV6-5 CASRGQVLGYTF TGTGCCAGCAGAGGACAGGTCTTGGGCTACACCTTC
- - TRBJ1-4 14 TRBV30 CAWSLGANDEKLFF TGTGCCTGGAGTTTGGGGGCAAACGATGAAAAACTGTTTTTT
- TRBD2 TRBJ2-1 17 TRBV5-1 CASSLTSGGAGYNEQFF TGCGCCAGCAGCTTAACTTCCGGGGGGGCCGGGTACAATGAGCAGTTCTTC
- TRBD2 TRBJ2-5 13 TRBV5-4 CASSFLAAETQYF TGTGCCAGCAGCTTCCTAGCGGCGGAGACCCAGTACTTC
- TRBD2 TRBJ2-7 17 TRBV28 CASSLPSRGGATYEQYF TGTGCCAGCAGTTTACCCTCCCGGGGAGGGGCTACCTACGAGCAGTACTTC
- - TRBJ2-3 16 TRBV7-9 CASSLAPGGSTDTQYF TGTGCCAGCAGCTTAGCGCCCGGGGGTAGCACAGATACGCAGTATTTT
- - TRBJ2-7 12 TRBV27 CASGPIWYEQYF TGTGCCAGCGGGCCGATTTGGTACGAGCAGTACTTC
- TRBD2 TRBJ2-1 15 TRBV5-4 CASKIAGGNYNEQFF TGTGCCAGCAAGATAGCGGGGGGGAATTACAATGAGCAGTTCTTC
- - TRBJ2-1 14 TRBV4-3 CASSQDNWGGEQFF TGCGCCAGCAGCCAAGATAATTGGGGGGGCGAGCAGTTCTTC
- - TRBJ1-3 14 TRBV30 CAWSPENGGNTIYF TGTGCCTGGAGCCCGGAGAATGGTGGAAACACCATATATTTT
few TRBD1 TRBJ1-5 17 TRBV6-2/TRBV6-3 CASSPTGTDYSNQPQHF TGTGCCAGCAGCCCTACCGGGACAGACTATAGCAATCAGCCCCAGCATTTT
- - TRBJ2-7 14 TRBV14 CASSQRTPTYEQYF TGTGCCAGCAGCCAACGGACACCGACCTACGAGCAGTACTTC
- - TRBJ2-6 15 TRBV7-3 CASSPGFSGANVLTF TGTGCCAGCAGCCCAGGGTTCTCTGGGGCCAACGTCCTGACTTTC
- TRBD1 TRBJ2-7 13 TRBV11-2 CASSFTGENEQYF TGTGCCAGCAGCTTCACAGGGGAAAACGAGCAGTACTTC
- TRBD2 TRBJ2-5 14 TRBV7-3 CASSLTGGSETQYF TGTGCCAGCAGTCTGACGGGGGGGTCGGAGACCCAGTACTTC
- TRBD1 TRBJ2-7 14 TRBV18 CASSRDRVGNEQYF TGTGCCAGCTCACGGGACAGGGTAGGAAACGAGCAGTACTTC
- TRBD2 TRBJ2-3 15 TRBV28 CASRVAGFNTDTQYF TGTGCCAGCAGGGTAGCGGGTTTTAACACAGATACGCAGTATTTT
- - TRBJ2-3 16 TRBV6-1 CASSEYGVGSTDTQYF TGTGCCAGCAGTGAATACGGAGTTGGGAGCACAGATACGCAGTATTTT
- - TRBJ1-4 13 TRBV28 CASSDRNNEKLFF TGTGCCAGCAGTGACAGGAATAATGAAAAACTGTTTTTT
- - TRBJ2-7 15 TRBV28 CASSFQTGRITDRYF TGTGCCAGCAGTTTTCAGACAGGGAGGATCACAGATCGGTACTTC
- - TRBJ1-3 15 TRBV7-2 CASSWKQSSGNTIYF TGTGCCAGCAGCTGGAAACAGTCCTCTGGAAACACCATATATTTT
few TRBD1 TRBJ1-6 15 TRBV6-4 CASSDSTGGNSPLHF TGTGCCAGCAGTGACTCGACAGGGGGCAATTCACCCCTCCACTTT